Listed below are T cell receptor beta chains from one sample, sequenced in a study of T cells after yellow fever vaccination. MiXCR, run by TCRdb on the 5' RACE reads, gives a single entry per CDR3 protein. The sample records more than 65,000 distinct CDR3 sequences, 7.3% being singletons. The input for sequencing was CD8+ T cells sorted from PBMCs, taken 10 days after the first yellow fever vaccination. The receptor source for this set is a man younger than 35 who received the YFV17D yellow fever vaccine. Both conserved end residues are part of each CDR3. A D gene is named only where the DNA matches it firmly. Clone size is shown for a subset of rows, as once, few, many or a class of expanded clone.

J gene: TRBJ1-5; D gene: TRBD1; CDR3 length: 15; V gene: TRBV6-5; clone size: few; CDR3 protein: CASSSIGTGSQPQHF; CDR3 DNA: TGTGCCAGCAGTTCCATCGGGACAGGTAGTCAGCCCCAGCATTTT
J gene: TRBJ2-1; D gene: .; CDR3 length: 15; V gene: TRBV20-1; clone size: .; CDR3 protein: CSALALVTSSDEQFF; CDR3 DNA: TGCAGTGCTCTCGCACTGGTGACTAGTTCGGATGAGCAGTTCTTC
J gene: TRBJ1-5; D gene: .; CDR3 length: 16; V gene: TRBV4-3; clone size: many; CDR3 protein: CASSQDLLAALEPQHF; CDR3 DNA: TGCGCCAGCAGCCAAGATCTTCTGGCAGCCTTGGAGCCCCAGCATTTT
J gene: TRBJ2-2; D gene: TRBD2; CDR3 length: 17; V gene: TRBV10-3; clone size: few; CDR3 protein: CAISGFRDYPNTGELFF; CDR3 DNA: TGTGCCATCAGTGGGTTCCGGGACTACCCGAACACCGGGGAGCTGTTTTTT
J gene: TRBJ2-4; D gene: TRBD2; CDR3 length: 16; V gene: TRBV5-1; clone size: few; CDR3 protein: CASSGSGGGAKNIQYF; CDR3 DNA: TGCGCCAGCAGCGGGTCCGGGGGGGGAGCCAAAAACATTCAGTACTTC
J gene: TRBJ2-1; D gene: TRBD1; CDR3 length: 15; V gene: TRBV9; clone size: many; CDR3 protein: CASSQGERLYNEQFF; CDR3 DNA: TGTGCCAGCAGCCAGGGGGAACGGCTCTACAATGAGCAGTTCTTC
J gene: TRBJ2-3; D gene: .; CDR3 length: 15; V gene: TRBV12-3/TRBV12-4; clone size: many; CDR3 protein: CASSEGGANADTQYF; CDR3 DNA: TGTGCCAGCAGCGAGGGCGGTGCAAATGCAGATACGCAGTATTTT
J gene: TRBJ2-1; D gene: TRBD1; CDR3 length: 17; V gene: TRBV4-3; clone size: many; CDR3 protein: CASSHSFPGQGVNEQFF; CDR3 DNA: TGCGCCAGCAGCCACTCCTTCCCGGGACAGGGCGTCAATGAGCAGTTCTTC
J gene: TRBJ1-1; D gene: TRBD1; CDR3 length: 14; V gene: TRBV7-6; clone size: many; CDR3 protein: CASSGGPRDRDAFF; CDR3 DNA: TGTGCCAGCAGCGGGGGGCCCCGGGACAGGGATGCTTTCTTT
J gene: TRBJ1-2; D gene: .; CDR3 length: 15; V gene: TRBV4-3; clone size: many; CDR3 protein: CASSPREFSIGGYTF; CDR3 DNA: TGCGCCAGCAGCCCTAGGGAATTCTCTATTGGAGGCTACACCTTC
J gene: TRBJ1-1; D gene: .; CDR3 length: 14; V gene: TRBV11-2; clone size: .; CDR3 protein: CASSPVEVRTEAFF; CDR3 DNA: TGTGCCAGCAGCCCGGTTGAGGTGAGGACTGAAGCTTTCTTT
J gene: TRBJ1-1; D gene: TRBD1; CDR3 length: 14; V gene: TRBV20-1; clone size: few; CDR3 protein: CSARWDRVNTEAFF; CDR3 DNA: TGCAGTGCTAGGTGGGACAGGGTTAACACTGAAGCTTTCTTT
J gene: TRBJ2-4; D gene: .; CDR3 length: 15; V gene: TRBV7-4; clone size: .; CDR3 protein: CASSEDRPAKKIQYF; CDR3 DNA: TGTGCCAGCAGCGAGGACAGACCAGCCAAAAAGATTCAGTACTTC
J gene: TRBJ1-1; D gene: .; CDR3 length: 15; V gene: TRBV12-3/TRBV12-4; clone size: many; CDR3 protein: CASSLGHQKNTEAFF; CDR3 DNA: TGTGCCAGCAGTTTGGGGCATCAGAAGAACACTGAAGCTTTCTTT
J gene: TRBJ2-1; D gene: TRBD1; CDR3 length: 17; V gene: TRBV5-4; clone size: .; CDR3 protein: CASSFSPGQGVENEQFF; CDR3 DNA: TGTGCCAGCAGCTTTTCTCCGGGACAGGGGGTGGAAAATGAGCAGTTCTTC
J gene: TRBJ1-5; D gene: .; CDR3 length: 15; V gene: TRBV5-5; clone size: .; CDR3 protein: CASSPGGGLGQPQHF; CDR3 DNA: TGTGCCAGCAGTCCCGGCGGGGGCCTCGGTCAGCCCCAGCATTTT
J gene: TRBJ1-5; D gene: TRBD1; CDR3 length: 14; V gene: TRBV20-1; clone size: many; CDR3 protein: CSANGDRGGQPQHF; CDR3 DNA: TGCAGTGCTAACGGGGACAGGGGTGGTCAGCCCCAGCATTTT
J gene: TRBJ2-1; D gene: .; CDR3 length: 16; V gene: TRBV14; clone size: many; CDR3 protein: CASSQGEPYSYNEQFF; CDR3 DNA: TGTGCCAGCAGCCAAGGCGAGCCGTACTCCTACAATGAGCAGTTCTTC
J gene: TRBJ1-1; D gene: .; CDR3 length: 16; V gene: TRBV19; clone size: many; CDR3 protein: CASSIEGGNLNTEAFF; CDR3 DNA: TGTGCCAGTAGTATAGAGGGGGGAAACTTGAACACTGAAGCTTTCTTT
J gene: TRBJ1-1; D gene: .; CDR3 length: 13; V gene: TRBV6-5; clone size: many; CDR3 protein: CASSSRVNTEAFF; CDR3 DNA: TGTGCCAGCAGTAGCCGAGTGAACACTGAAGCTTTCTTT
J gene: TRBJ2-7; D gene: .; CDR3 length: 17; V gene: TRBV4-3; clone size: many; CDR3 protein: CASSQGHPRPSSYEQYF; CDR3 DNA: TGCGCCAGCAGCCAAGGGCACCCGAGACCCTCATCCTACGAGCAGTACTTC
J gene: TRBJ2-3; D gene: TRBD2; CDR3 length: 15; V gene: TRBV29-1; clone size: many; CDR3 protein: CSVDGLAGGVDTQYF; CDR3 DNA: TGCAGCGTTGACGGACTAGCGGGGGGGGTGGATACGCAGTATTTT
J gene: TRBJ2-7; D gene: TRBD1; CDR3 length: 15; V gene: TRBV7-2; clone size: many; CDR3 protein: CASSQTGRTTYEQYF; CDR3 DNA: TGTGCCAGCAGCCAGACAGGGAGAACGACCTACGAGCAGTACTTC
J gene: TRBJ2-3; D gene: TRBD2; CDR3 length: 16; V gene: TRBV7-9; clone size: .; CDR3 protein: CASSLAGGGLTDTQYF; CDR3 DNA: TGTGCCAGCAGCTTAGCGGGCGGGGGGTTGACAGATACGCAGTATTTT
J gene: TRBJ2-3; D gene: TRBD2; CDR3 length: 15; V gene: TRBV10-3; clone size: few; CDR3 protein: CAISEPTSGADTQYF; CDR3 DNA: TGTGCCATCAGTGAGCCCACTAGCGGGGCAGATACGCAGTATTTT
J gene: TRBJ2-1; D gene: TRBD1; CDR3 length: 15; V gene: TRBV7-9; clone size: few; CDR3 protein: CASSPRDRQYNEQFF; CDR3 DNA: TGTGCCAGCAGCCCCCGGGACAGGCAGTACAATGAGCAGTTCTTC
J gene: TRBJ2-5; D gene: .; CDR3 length: 15; V gene: TRBV6-1; clone size: .; CDR3 protein: CASRAPGRTQETQYF; CDR3 DNA: TGTGCCAGCAGGGCCCCGGGACGGACCCAAGAGACCCAGTACTTC
J gene: TRBJ2-5; D gene: .; CDR3 length: 14; V gene: TRBV7-6; clone size: many; CDR3 protein: CASSPTRVQETQYF; CDR3 DNA: TGTGCCAGCAGCCCGACAAGGGTTCAAGAGACCCAGTACTTC
J gene: TRBJ1-6; D gene: .; CDR3 length: 16; V gene: TRBV4-1; clone size: .; CDR3 protein: CASSPYMDSYNSPLHF; CDR3 DNA: TGCGCCAGCAGCCCCTACATGGACTCCTATAATTCACCCCTCCACTTT
J gene: TRBJ2-5; D gene: TRBD1; CDR3 length: 16; V gene: TRBV7-6; clone size: .; CDR3 protein: CASSLVGQGAQETQYF; CDR3 DNA: TGTGCCAGCAGCTTAGTGGGACAGGGGGCCCAAGAGACCCAGTACTTC
J gene: TRBJ1-1; D gene: TRBD1; CDR3 length: 11; V gene: TRBV7-9; clone size: many; CDR3 protein: CASGTVPEAFF; CDR3 DNA: TGTGCCAGCGGGACAGTCCCTGAAGCTTTCTTT
J gene: TRBJ2-3; D gene: .; CDR3 length: 13; V gene: TRBV5-1; clone size: many; CDR3 protein: CASSPKSQVTQYF; CDR3 DNA: TGCGCCAGCAGCCCCAAATCCCAAGTAACGCAGTATTTT
J gene: TRBJ1-5; D gene: TRBD1; CDR3 length: 14; V gene: TRBV19; clone size: few; CDR3 protein: CASTMEGANQPQHF; CDR3 DNA: TGTGCCAGTACTATGGAGGGGGCCAATCAGCCCCAGCATTTT
J gene: TRBJ1-5; D gene: TRBD1; CDR3 length: 19; V gene: TRBV15; clone size: many; CDR3 protein: CATSRDLRQGDYSNQPQHF; CDR3 DNA: TGTGCCACCAGCAGAGATCTTCGGCAGGGGGATTATAGCAATCAGCCCCAGCATTTT
J gene: TRBJ1-2; D gene: TRBD1; CDR3 length: 14; V gene: TRBV4-1; clone size: .; CDR3 protein: CASRATGTGNGYTF; CDR3 DNA: TGCGCCAGCAGGGCGACAGGGACCGGCAATGGCTACACCTTC
J gene: TRBJ1-1; D gene: .; CDR3 length: 14; V gene: TRBV12-3/TRBV12-4; clone size: .; CDR3 protein: CASSYDTWGTEAFF; CDR3 DNA: TGTGCCAGCAGTTATGACACCTGGGGAACTGAAGCTTTCTTT
J gene: TRBJ2-5; D gene: .; CDR3 length: 14; V gene: TRBV4-1; clone size: few; CDR3 protein: CASSAHRGEETQYF; CDR3 DNA: TGCGCCAGCAGCGCCCACCGTGGGGAAGAGACCCAGTACTTC
J gene: TRBJ2-1; D gene: .; CDR3 length: 16; V gene: TRBV28; clone size: .; CDR3 protein: CASSFLTPSSYNEQFF; CDR3 DNA: TGTGCCAGCAGTTTCCTAACTCCCAGCTCCTACAATGAGCAGTTCTTC
J gene: TRBJ2-5; D gene: .; CDR3 length: 15; V gene: TRBV4-1; clone size: many; CDR3 protein: CASSQVWGDQETQYF; CDR3 DNA: TGCGCCAGCAGCCAAGTATGGGGAGACCAAGAGACCCAGTACTTC
J gene: TRBJ2-7; D gene: .; CDR3 length: 19; V gene: TRBV12-3/TRBV12-4; clone size: many; CDR3 protein: CASSPVAELSDRTKYEQYF; CDR3 DNA: TGTGCCAGCAGCCCTGTAGCGGAATTGTCGGACAGGACAAAATACGAGCAGTACTTC
J gene: TRBJ2-2; D gene: TRBD2; CDR3 length: 17; V gene: TRBV11-2; clone size: .; CDR3 protein: CASSLYSGGARAGELFF; CDR3 DNA: TGTGCCAGCAGCTTATATAGCGGGGGGGCCCGGGCCGGGGAGCTGTTTTTT
J gene: TRBJ1-4; D gene: .; CDR3 length: 11; V gene: TRBV27; clone size: many; CDR3 protein: CASKWGEKLFF; CDR3 DNA: TGTGCCAGCAAGTGGGGTGAAAAACTGTTTTTT
J gene: TRBJ2-2; D gene: TRBD1; CDR3 length: 17; V gene: TRBV10-1; clone size: .; CDR3 protein: CASSPGQGAVFTGELFF; CDR3 DNA: TGCGCCAGCAGCCCGGGACAGGGGGCCGTATTCACCGGGGAGCTGTTTTTT
J gene: TRBJ1-3; D gene: .; CDR3 length: 16; V gene: TRBV6-5; clone size: many; CDR3 protein: CASSYSIPFSGNTIYF; CDR3 DNA: TGTGCCAGCAGTTACTCGATTCCCTTCTCTGGAAACACCATATATTTT
J gene: TRBJ1-5; D gene: .; CDR3 length: 18; V gene: TRBV12-3/TRBV12-4; clone size: once; CDR3 protein: CAFSLEGAGRYYNQPQHF; CDR3 DNA: TGTGCCTTCAGTTTAGAGGGTGCGGGCAGATACTACAATCAGCCCCAGCATTTT
J gene: TRBJ2-1; D gene: .; CDR3 length: 13; V gene: TRBV5-6; clone size: many; CDR3 protein: CASSFGSGNEQFF; CDR3 DNA: TGTGCCAGCAGCTTTGGTTCCGGCAATGAGCAGTTCTTC
J gene: TRBJ1-1; D gene: .; CDR3 length: 14; V gene: TRBV4-3; clone size: many; CDR3 protein: CASSQDQGHLEAFF; CDR3 DNA: TGCGCCAGCAGCCAAGATCAAGGGCACCTTGAAGCTTTCTTT
J gene: TRBJ1-4; D gene: .; CDR3 length: 14; V gene: TRBV7-9; clone size: few; CDR3 protein: CASSLRSGNEKLFF; CDR3 DNA: TGTGCCAGCAGCTTACGGTCAGGGAACGAAAAACTGTTTTTT
J gene: TRBJ2-4; D gene: .; CDR3 length: 14; V gene: TRBV29-1; clone size: many; CDR3 protein: CSVVITGLGDIQYF; CDR3 DNA: TGCAGCGTTGTAATTACAGGGTTAGGGGACATTCAGTACTTC
J gene: TRBJ2-5; D gene: TRBD2; CDR3 length: 15; V gene: TRBV6-1; clone size: .; CDR3 protein: CASSAMGGNQETQYF; CDR3 DNA: TGTGCCAGCAGTGCCATGGGGGGGAACCAAGAGACCCAGTACTTC
J gene: TRBJ2-1; D gene: .; CDR3 length: 13; V gene: TRBV27; clone size: many; CDR3 protein: CASSLSTYNEQFF; CDR3 DNA: TGTGCCAGCAGTTTATCGACCTACAATGAGCAGTTCTTC
J gene: TRBJ2-5; D gene: TRBD2; CDR3 length: 21; V gene: TRBV28; clone size: many; CDR3 protein: CASSLGAPGLAGAYLQETQYF; CDR3 DNA: TGTGCCAGCAGTTTGGGGGCGCCGGGACTAGCGGGGGCTTACCTCCAAGAGACCCAGTACTTC
J gene: TRBJ1-2; D gene: .; CDR3 length: 12; V gene: TRBV6-2/TRBV6-3; clone size: few; CDR3 protein: CASSRLLYGYTF; CDR3 DNA: TGTGCCAGCAGCCGCCTGCTCTATGGCTACACCTTC
J gene: TRBJ2-1; D gene: TRBD2; CDR3 length: 16; V gene: TRBV7-9; clone size: .; CDR3 protein: CASSSLLAGYYNEQFF; CDR3 DNA: TGTGCCAGCAGCTCCCTTCTAGCGGGTTACTACAATGAGCAGTTCTTC
J gene: TRBJ2-5; D gene: TRBD2; CDR3 length: 17; V gene: TRBV20-1; clone size: few; CDR3 protein: CSAPSPPERGGQETQYF; CDR3 DNA: TGCAGTGCGCCTAGTCCGCCTGAGCGGGGGGGGCAAGAGACCCAGTACTTC
J gene: TRBJ2-1; D gene: TRBD2; CDR3 length: 15; V gene: TRBV7-6; clone size: many; CDR3 protein: CASSSLAGGYNEQFF; CDR3 DNA: TGTGCCAGCAGCAGCCTAGCGGGGGGATACAATGAGCAGTTCTTC
J gene: TRBJ2-1; D gene: TRBD2; CDR3 length: 14; V gene: TRBV12-3/TRBV12-4; clone size: many; CDR3 protein: CASRDGGDYNEQFF; CDR3 DNA: TGTGCCAGCAGGGACGGGGGGGACTACAATGAGCAGTTCTTC
J gene: TRBJ2-5; D gene: TRBD2; CDR3 length: 14; V gene: TRBV6-1; clone size: many; CDR3 protein: CASSPGTSLETQYF; CDR3 DNA: TGTGCCAGCAGCCCCGGGACTAGTCTAGAGACCCAGTACTTC
J gene: TRBJ2-1; D gene: .; CDR3 length: 15; V gene: TRBV4-3; clone size: .; CDR3 protein: CASSQRTGVFNEQFF; CDR3 DNA: TGCGCCAGCAGCCAGCGCACGGGTGTTTTCAATGAGCAGTTCTTC
J gene: TRBJ1-6; D gene: .; CDR3 length: 12; V gene: TRBV4-1; clone size: many; CDR3 protein: CASSQPPAPLHF; CDR3 DNA: TGCGCCAGCAGCCAGCCTCCCGCACCCCTCCACTTT